This TCR beta chain comes out of a study of human T cells and chemical hapten exposure. Study summary: How much TCR each sample yielded varied, mostly because pooled library volumes differed slightly.

The CDR3 extends over 15 amino acids. The germline CDR1 and CDR2 sequences are SGHNT and YYREEE (reference sequence). V was trimmed by 1 base and J by 6 bases, leaving 17 bases between them. This sample's time point: healthy volunteer bleed at 6 weeks. From whole blood left unfractionated, total RNA was extracted. As processed by the authors: Per-sample TCR counts ranged from roughly 23,224 to 750,000, median roughly 96,000. TCRdb fed the RACE reads into MiXCR, producing one record per CDR3 protein. TCRdb's processing, not the authors', yielded these V and J calls. This sample has fewer than 50,000 distinct CDR3 sequences, with 3% to 4.5% found just once. This clonotype was recorded many times.

This chain uses TRBV5-4 with TRBJ2-7; D is tentatively TRBD1 or TRBD2 (5 bases each). The TCR was taken from a human donor in good health. Some clones in this sample may be carry-over from other donors' samples. The sample was whole blood. CDR3 loop: CASSLIGTAALEQYF. The CDR3 nucleotides read TGTGCCAGCAGCTTGATTGGGACCGCGGCCCTCGAGCAGTACTTC.